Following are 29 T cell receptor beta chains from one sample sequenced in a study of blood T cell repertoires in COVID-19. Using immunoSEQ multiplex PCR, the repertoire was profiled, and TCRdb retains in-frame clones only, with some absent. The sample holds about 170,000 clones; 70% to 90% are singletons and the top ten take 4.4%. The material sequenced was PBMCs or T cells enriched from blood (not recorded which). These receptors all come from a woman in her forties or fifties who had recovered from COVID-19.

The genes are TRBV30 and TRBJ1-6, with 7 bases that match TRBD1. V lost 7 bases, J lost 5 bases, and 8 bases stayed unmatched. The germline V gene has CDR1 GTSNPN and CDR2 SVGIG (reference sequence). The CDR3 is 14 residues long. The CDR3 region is CASSRDSNNSPLHF. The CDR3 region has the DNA TGTGCCTCTAGCCGGGACAGTAATAATTCACCCCTCCACTTT.

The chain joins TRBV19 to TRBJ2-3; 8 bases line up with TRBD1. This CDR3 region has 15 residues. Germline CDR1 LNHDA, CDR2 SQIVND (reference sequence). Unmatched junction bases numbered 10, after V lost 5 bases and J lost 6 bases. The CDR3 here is CASSYAGGNLDTQYF. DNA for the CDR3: TGTGCCAGTAGTTATGCAGGGGGCAATTTGGATACGCAGTATTTT.

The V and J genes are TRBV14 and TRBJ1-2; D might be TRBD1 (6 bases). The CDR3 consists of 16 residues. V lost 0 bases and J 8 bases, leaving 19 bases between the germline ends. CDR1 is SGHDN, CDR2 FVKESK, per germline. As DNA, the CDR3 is TGTGCCAGCAGCCAAGATGGGCAGGGGCGCGTTGGAGGCTACACCTTC. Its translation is CASSQDGQGRVGGYTF.

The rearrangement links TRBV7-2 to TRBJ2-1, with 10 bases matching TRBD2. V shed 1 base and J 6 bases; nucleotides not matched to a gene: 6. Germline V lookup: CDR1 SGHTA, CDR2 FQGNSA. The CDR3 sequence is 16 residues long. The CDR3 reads CASSLVASGSSNEQFF. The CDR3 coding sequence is TGTGCCAGCAGCTTAGTCGCTAGCGGGAGCTCCAATGAGCAGTTCTTC.

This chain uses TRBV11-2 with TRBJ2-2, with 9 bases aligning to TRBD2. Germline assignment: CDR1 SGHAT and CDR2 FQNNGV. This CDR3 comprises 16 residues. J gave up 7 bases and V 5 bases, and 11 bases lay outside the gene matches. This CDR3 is CASSPPGLARVGELFF. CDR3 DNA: TGTGCCAGCAGCCCCCCGGGACTAGCACGTGTCGGGGAGCTGTTTTTT.

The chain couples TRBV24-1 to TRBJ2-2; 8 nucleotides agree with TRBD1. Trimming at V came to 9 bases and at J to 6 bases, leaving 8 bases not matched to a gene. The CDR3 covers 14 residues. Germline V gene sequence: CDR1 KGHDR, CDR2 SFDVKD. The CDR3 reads CATADRVRSGELFF. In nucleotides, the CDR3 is TGTGCCACCGCGGACAGGGTGAGATCCGGGGAGCTGTTTTTT.

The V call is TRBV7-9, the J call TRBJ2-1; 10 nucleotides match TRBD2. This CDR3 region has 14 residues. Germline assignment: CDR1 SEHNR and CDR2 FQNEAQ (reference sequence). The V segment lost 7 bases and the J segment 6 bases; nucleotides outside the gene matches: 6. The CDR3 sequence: CASISGRALNEQFF. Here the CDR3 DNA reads TGTGCCAGCATCAGCGGGAGGGCCCTCAATGAGCAGTTCTTC.

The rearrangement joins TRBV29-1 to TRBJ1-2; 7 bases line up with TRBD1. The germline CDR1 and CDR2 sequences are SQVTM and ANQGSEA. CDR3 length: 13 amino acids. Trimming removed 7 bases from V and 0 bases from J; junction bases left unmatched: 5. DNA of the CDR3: TGCAGCGCTCTCAGGGGGTCTAACTATGGCTACACCTTC. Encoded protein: CSALRGSNYGYTF.

This CDR3 reads CASRPALATVSYGYTF. The DNA for the CDR3 is TGTGCCAGCAGACCAGCCCTCGCCACAGTATCCTATGGCTACACCTTC. The J gene is TRBJ1-2, the V gene TRBV25-1; D is uncertain. This CDR3 comprises 16 residues. The V gene's germline CDR1 is MGHDK and CDR2 SYGVNS. V was clipped by 6 bases and J by 4 bases, with 21 bases between them.

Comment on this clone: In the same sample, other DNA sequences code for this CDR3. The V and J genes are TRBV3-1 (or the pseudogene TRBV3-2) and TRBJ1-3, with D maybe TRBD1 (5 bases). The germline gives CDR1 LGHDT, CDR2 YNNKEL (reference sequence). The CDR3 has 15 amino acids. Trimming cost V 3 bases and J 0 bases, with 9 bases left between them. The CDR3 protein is CASSQGPGSGNTIYF. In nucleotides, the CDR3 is TGTGCCAGCAGCCAGGGGCCAGGCTCTGGAAACACCATATATTTT.

The CDR3 sequence is CASSLEQQETQYF. CDR3 sequence (DNA): TGTGCCAGCAGCTTAGAACAGCAAGAGACCCAGTACTTC. The chain recombines TRBV11-2 with TRBJ2-5; the D is unclear. The CDR3 loop spans 13 amino acids. Germline V gene lookup returns CDR1 SGHAT and CDR2 FQNNGV. Deletions cut 0 bases from V and 2 bases from J, with 4 bases between. Full variable domain (missing parts from reference TRBV11-2 and TRBJ2-5): EAGVAQSPRYKIIEKRQSVAFWCNPISGHATLYWYQQILGQGPKLLIQFQNNGVVDDSQLPKDRFSAERLKGVDSTLKIQPAKLEDSAVYLCASSLEQQETQYFGPGTRLLVL.

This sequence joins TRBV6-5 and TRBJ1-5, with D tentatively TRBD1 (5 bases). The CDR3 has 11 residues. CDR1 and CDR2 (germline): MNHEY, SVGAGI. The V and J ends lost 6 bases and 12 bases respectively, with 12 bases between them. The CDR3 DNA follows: TGTGCCAGCAGAACGGGACTCTTCCAGCATTTT. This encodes CASRTGLFQHF.

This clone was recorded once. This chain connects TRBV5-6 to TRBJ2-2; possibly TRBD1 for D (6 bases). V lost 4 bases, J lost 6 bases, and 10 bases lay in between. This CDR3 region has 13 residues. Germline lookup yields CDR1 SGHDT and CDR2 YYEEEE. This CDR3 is CASSPKGAGELFF. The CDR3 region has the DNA TGTGCCAGCAGCCCGAAGGGGGCCGGGGAGCTGTTTTTT.

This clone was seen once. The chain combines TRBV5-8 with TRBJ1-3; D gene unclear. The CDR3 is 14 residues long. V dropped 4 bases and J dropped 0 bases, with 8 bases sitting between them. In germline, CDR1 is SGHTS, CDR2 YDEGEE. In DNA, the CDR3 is TGTGCCAGCAGCCCTCTCGGCTCTGGAAACACCATATATTTT. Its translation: CASSPLGSGNTIYF.

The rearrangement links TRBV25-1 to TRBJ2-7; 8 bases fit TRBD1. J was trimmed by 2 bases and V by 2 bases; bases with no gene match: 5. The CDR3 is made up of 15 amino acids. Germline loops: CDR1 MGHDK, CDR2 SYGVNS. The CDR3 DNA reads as TGTGCCAGCAGTGAACGCCGGGACAGGCCCTACGAGCAGTACGTC. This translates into CASSERRDRPYEQYV.

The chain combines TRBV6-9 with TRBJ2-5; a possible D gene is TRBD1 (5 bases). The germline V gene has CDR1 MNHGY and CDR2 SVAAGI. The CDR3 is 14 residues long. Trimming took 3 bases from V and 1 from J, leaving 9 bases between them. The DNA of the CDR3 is TGTGCCAGCAGTTACCGGACACTCCAAGAGACCCAGTACTTC. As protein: CASSYRTLQETQYF.

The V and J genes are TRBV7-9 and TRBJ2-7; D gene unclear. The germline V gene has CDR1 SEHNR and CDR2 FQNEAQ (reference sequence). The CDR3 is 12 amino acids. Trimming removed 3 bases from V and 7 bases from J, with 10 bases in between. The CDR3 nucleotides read TGTGCCAGCAGCTTCCTCAACCTAGAGCAGTACGTC. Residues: CASSFLNLEQYV.

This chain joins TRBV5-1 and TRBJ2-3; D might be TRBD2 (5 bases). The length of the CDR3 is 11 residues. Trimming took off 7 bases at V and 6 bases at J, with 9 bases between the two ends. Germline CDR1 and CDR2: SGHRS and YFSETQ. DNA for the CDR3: TGCGCCAGCGCCACTAGTGATACGCAGTATTTT. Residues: CASATSDTQYF.

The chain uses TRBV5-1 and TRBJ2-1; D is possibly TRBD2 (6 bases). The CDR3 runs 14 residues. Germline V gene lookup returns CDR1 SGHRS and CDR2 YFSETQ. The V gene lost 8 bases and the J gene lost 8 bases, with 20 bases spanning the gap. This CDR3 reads CASHTGTAGYEQFF. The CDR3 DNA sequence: TGCGCCAGTCATACTGGGACTGCTGGCTATGAGCAGTTCTTC.

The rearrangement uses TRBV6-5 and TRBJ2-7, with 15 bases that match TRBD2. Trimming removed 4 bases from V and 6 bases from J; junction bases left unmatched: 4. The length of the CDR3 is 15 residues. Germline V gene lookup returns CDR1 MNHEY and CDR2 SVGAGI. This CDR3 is CASSSGTSGRSEQYV. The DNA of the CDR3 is TGTGCCAGCAGTTCAGGGACTAGCGGGAGGAGCGAGCAGTACGTC.

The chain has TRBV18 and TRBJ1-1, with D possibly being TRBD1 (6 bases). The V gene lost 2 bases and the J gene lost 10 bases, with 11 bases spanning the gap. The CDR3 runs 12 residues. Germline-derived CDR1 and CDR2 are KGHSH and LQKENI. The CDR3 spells CASSPRTEGAFF. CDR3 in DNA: TGTGCCAGCTCACCAAGGACAGAAGGAGCTTTCTTT.

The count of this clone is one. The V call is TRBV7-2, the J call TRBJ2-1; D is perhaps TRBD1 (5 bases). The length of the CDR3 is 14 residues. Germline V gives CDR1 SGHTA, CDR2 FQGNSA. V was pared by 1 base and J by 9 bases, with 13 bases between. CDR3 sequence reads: CASSLVVGDTEQFF. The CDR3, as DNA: TGTGCCAGCAGCTTAGTCGTAGGGGATACTGAGCAGTTCTTC.

The CDR3 nucleotides read TGCGCCAGCAGCTTTTACAGTAACCAAGAGACCCAGTACTTC. Its translation is CASSFYSNQETQYF. This chain links TRBV5-1 with TRBJ2-5; no clear D. The CDR3 has 14 amino acids. The V gene lost 2 bases and the J gene lost 0 bases, with 8 bases spanning the gap. The germline gives CDR1 SGHRS, CDR2 YFSETQ.

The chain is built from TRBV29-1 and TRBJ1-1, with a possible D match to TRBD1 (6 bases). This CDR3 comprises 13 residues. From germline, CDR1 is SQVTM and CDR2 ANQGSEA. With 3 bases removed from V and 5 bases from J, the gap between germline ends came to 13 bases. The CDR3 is CSVDTGMRTEAFF. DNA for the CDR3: TGCAGCGTTGATACAGGGATGCGGACTGAAGCTTTCTTT.

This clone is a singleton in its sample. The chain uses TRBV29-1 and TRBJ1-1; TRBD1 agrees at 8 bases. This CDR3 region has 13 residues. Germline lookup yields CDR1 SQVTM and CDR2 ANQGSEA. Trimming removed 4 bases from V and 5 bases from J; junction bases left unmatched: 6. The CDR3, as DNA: TGCAGCGTTGGACAGGGGAAAGAAACTGAAGCTTTCTTT. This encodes CSVGQGKETEAFF. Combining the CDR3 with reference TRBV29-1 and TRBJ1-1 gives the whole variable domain SAVISQKPSRDICQRGTSLTIQCQVDSQVTMMFWYRQQPGQSLTLIATANQGSEATYESGFVIDKFPISRPNLTFSTLTVSNMSPEDSSIYLCSVGQGKETEAFFGQGTRLTVV.

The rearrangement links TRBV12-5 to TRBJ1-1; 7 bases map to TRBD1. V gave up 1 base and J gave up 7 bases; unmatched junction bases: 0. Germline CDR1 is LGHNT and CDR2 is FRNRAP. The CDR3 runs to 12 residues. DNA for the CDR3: TGTGCTAGTGGTTTGGACAGGGGTGAAGCTTTCTTT. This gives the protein CASGLDRGEAFF.

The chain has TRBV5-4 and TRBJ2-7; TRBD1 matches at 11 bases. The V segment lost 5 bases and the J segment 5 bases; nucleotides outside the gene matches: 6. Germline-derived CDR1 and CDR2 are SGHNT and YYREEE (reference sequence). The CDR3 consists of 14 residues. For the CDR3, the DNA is TGTGCCAGCAGTAGGGACAGGGGGAGGAACGAGCAGTACGTC. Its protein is CASSRDRGRNEQYV.

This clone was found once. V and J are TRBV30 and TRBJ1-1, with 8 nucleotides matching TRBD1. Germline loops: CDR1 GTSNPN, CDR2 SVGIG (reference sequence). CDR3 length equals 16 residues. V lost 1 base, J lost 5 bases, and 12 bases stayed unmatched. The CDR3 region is CAWSGATGAFETEAFF. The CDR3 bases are TGTGCCTGGAGTGGGGCGACAGGGGCTTTTGAGACTGAAGCTTTCTTT.

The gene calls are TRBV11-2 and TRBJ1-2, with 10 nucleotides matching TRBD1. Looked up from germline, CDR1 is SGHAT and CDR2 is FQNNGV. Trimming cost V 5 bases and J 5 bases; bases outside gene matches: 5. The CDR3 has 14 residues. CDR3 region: CASSPGDRGYGYTF. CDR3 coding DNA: TGTGCCAGCAGCCCTGGGGACAGGGGATATGGCTACACCTTC.